Presented here are 20 T cell receptor beta chains from one specimen sequenced in a study of CD8+ T cells in alopecia areata. In each case, RNA was isolated and then reverse transcribed into cDNA as the sequencing template. The method was immunoSEQ multiplex PCR; TCRdb's version includes in-frame clones alone and lacks a portion of them. The sample has some 130,000 clones; 45% to 60% are singletons. As for treatment: oral pan-JAK inhibitor, 5-10 mg twice daily. The source material was CD8+ T cells sorted from blood, sampled at week 4, from a patient treated with tofacitinib. The receptors were gathered from a human donor with alopecia areata.

The V gene is TRBV27, the J gene TRBJ1-1; no firm D call. The V gene lost 8 bases and the J gene lost 1 base, with 11 bases spanning the gap. Germline V gene sequence: CDR1 MNHEY, CDR2 SMNVEV (reference sequence). The CDR3 spans 13 residues. Written as DNA, the CDR3 is TGTGCCAGCGGGGTGATGGGGAACACTGAAGCTTTCTTT. This sequence encodes CASGVMGNTEAFF.

The chain has TRBV5-6 and TRBJ2-3; D is unclear. This CDR3 comprises 15 residues. Germline V gene data show CDR1 as SGHDT and CDR2 as YYEEEE. V lost 1 base and J lost 7, with 16 bases in between. The CDR3: CASSLRQSGWYTQYF. The CDR3 coding sequence is TGTGCCAGCAGCTTGCGGCAGTCCGGGTGGTATACGCAGTATTTT.

A few counts support this clone. This chain joins TRBV4-3 and TRBJ2-1, with a tentative D call TRBD1 (6 bases). V was cut by 1 base and J by 5 bases, with 9 bases left in between. The CDR3 sequence is 14 residues long. Germline V CDR1 and CDR2: LGHNA, YSLEER. CDR3 sequence reads: CASSQGTVHNEQFF. For the CDR3, the DNA is TGCGCCAGCAGCCAAGGGACAGTCCACAATGAGCAGTTCTTC.

In its sample, this clone was seen a few times. The V call is TRBV29-1, the J call TRBJ2-6; no clear D. Germline CDR1 is SQVTM and CDR2 is ANQGSEA. V lost 5 bases to trimming and J lost 2 bases, with 10 bases between them. The CDR3 runs 14 residues. CDR3 in amino acids: CSVPGRPGANVLTF. The CDR3 coding sequence is TGCAGCGTTCCCGGGCGACCTGGGGCCAACGTCCTGACTTTC.

The rearrangement uses TRBV11-1 and TRBJ2-7; TRBD1 is a possible D gene (5 bases). The CDR3 spans 14 residues. V was cut by 3 bases and J by 2 bases, with 11 bases left in between. The germline gives CDR1 SGHAT, CDR2 FQDESV (reference sequence). The CDR3 is CASSFQGTPYEQYF. The CDR3 nucleotides are TGTGCCAGCAGCTTTCAGGGTACACCCTACGAGCAGTACTTC.

The chain recombines TRBV15 with TRBJ2-2; no firm D call. Trimming took off 0 bases at V and 1 base at J, with 3 bases between the two ends. CDR1 is LNHNV and CDR2 is YYDKDF in the germline V gene (reference sequence). The CDR3 consists of 14 residues. The CDR3 DNA reads as TGTGCCACCAGCAGAGACGGGAACACCGGGGAGCTGTTTTTT. It codes for CATSRDGNTGELFF.

This clone was recorded a few times. V gene TRBV18 combines with J gene TRBJ1-1; no clear D gene. The CDR3 consists of 16 residues. CDR1 and CDR2 (germline): KGHSH, LQKENI. The V end lost 3 bases, the J end lost 0 bases, and 14 bases lay between the germline ends. As DNA, the CDR3 is TGTGCCAGCTCACCTCCGGAACAACCTCTGAACACTGAAGCTTTCTTT. Its translation: CASSPPEQPLNTEAFF. The whole variable domain, remainder taken from reference TRBV18 and TRBJ1-1, is NAGVMQNPRHLVRRRGQEARLRCSPMKGHSHVYWYRQLPEEGLKFMVYLQKENIIDESGMPKERFSAEFPKEGPSILRIQQVVRGDSAAYFCASSPPEQPLNTEAFFGQGTRLTVV.

The chain carries TRBV5-6 and TRBJ2-7, with 7 bases lining up with TRBD1. The length of the CDR3 is 14 residues. V trimming: 0 bases; J trimming: 0 bases; junction bases outside the gene matches: 0. Germline V CDR1 and CDR2: SGHDT, YYEEEE. CDR3 residues: CASSLAGGSYEQYF. The DNA of the CDR3 is TGTGCCAGCAGCTTGGCAGGGGGCTCCTACGAGCAGTACTTC.

This clone was counted between two and nine times. The gene calls are TRBV29-1 and TRBJ2-7, with 7 bases that match TRBD1. Looked up from germline, CDR1 is SQVTM and CDR2 is ANQGSEA. V dropped 4 bases and J dropped 4; count of bases not matched to a gene: 10. The CDR3 consists of 14 residues. The CDR3 region is CSVAGGIPSYEQYF. DNA for the CDR3: TGCAGCGTTGCAGGGGGTATCCCCTCTTACGAGCAGTACTTC.

The V and J genes are TRBV4-3 and TRBJ2-1, with 7 bases lining up with TRBD2. CDR3 length: 16 residues. Trimming at V came to 4 bases and at J to 8 bases, leaving 14 bases not matched to a gene. In germline, CDR1 is LGHNA, CDR2 YSLEER. The CDR3 nucleotides are TGCGCCAGCAGCCTGGCGGGGGTGAAAGTCGGGCATGAGCAGTTCTTC. As protein: CASSLAGVKVGHEQFF.

This clone was seen only once. The V gene is TRBV29-1, the J gene TRBJ2-7, with TRBD1 as a possible D gene (6 bases). Trimming cost V 0 bases and J 4 bases, with 16 bases left between them. The germline V gene has CDR1 SQVTM and CDR2 ANQGSEA. This CDR3 comprises 15 residues. The CDR3 DNA is TGCAGCGTTGAAGACCCGGACAGCCCGGGTTACGAGCAGTACTTC. Translated: CSVEDPDSPGYEQYF.

The J gene is TRBJ2-7, the V gene TRBV5-6; the D call may be TRBD1 or TRBD2 (5 bases each). The CDR3 length is 13 residues. Germline lookup yields CDR1 SGHDT and CDR2 YYEEEE. V lost 5 bases and J lost 0, with 9 bases in between. CDR3 DNA: TGTGCCAGCAGTGAGGGGAGCTCCTACGAGCAGTACTTC. Its translation is CASSEGSSYEQYF.

The rearrangement uses TRBV29-1 and TRBJ2-3, with D perhaps matching TRBD1 (5 bases). Trimming removed 4 bases from V and 2 bases from J, with 10 bases in between. The length of the CDR3 is 13 residues. Germline CDR1 is SQVTM and CDR2 is ANQGSEA. The CDR3 protein is CSVVKGATDTQYF. The DNA for the CDR3 is TGCAGCGTTGTCAAAGGGGCCACAGATACGCAGTATTTT.

The rearrangement links TRBV30 to TRBJ2-3; D remains unclear. This CDR3 is built from 14 residues. The V gene lost 2 bases and the J gene lost 3 bases, with 12 bases spanning the gap. Germline values: CDR1 GTSNPN, CDR2 SVGIG (reference sequence). CDR3 protein: CAWSLVGRTDTQYF. As DNA, the CDR3 is TGTGCCTGGAGTTTGGTAGGAAGAACAGATACGCAGTATTTT.

This clone was counted at least ten times. V is TRBV6-5 and J is TRBJ2-2; weak D call: TRBD1 (5 bases). This CDR3 spans 16 amino acids. Trimming pared 3 bases from V and 5 bases from J, leaving 16 bases between. CDR1 is MNHEY and CDR2 is SVGAGI in the germline V gene. The DNA for the CDR3 is TGTGCCAGCAGTTATCGCCGGCAGGGAAGTACCGGGGAGCTGTTTTTT. Translation: CASSYRRQGSTGELFF.

The chain employs TRBV13 and TRBJ1-3; D gene uncertain. The germline V and J ends were trimmed by 5 bases and 0 bases, with 11 bases remaining between them. The germline gives CDR1 PRHDT, CDR2 FYEKMQ (reference sequence). This CDR3 is built from 15 residues. The CDR3 is CASSQGLFSGNTIYF. DNA for the CDR3: TGTGCCAGCAGCCAAGGACTTTTCTCTGGAAACACCATATATTTT. The full variable domain, with the rest looked up from reference TRBV13 and TRBJ1-3, is AAGVIQSPRHLIKEKRETATLKCYPIPRHDTVYWYQQGPGQDPQFLISFYEKMQSDKGSIPDRFSAQQFSDYHSELNMSSLELGDSALYFCASSQGLFSGNTIYFGEGSWLTVV.

In its sample, this clone was seen a few times. The chain has TRBV7-9 and TRBJ2-1; unclear D gene. Germline V gives CDR1 SEHNR, CDR2 FQNEAQ (reference sequence). V was trimmed by 5 bases and J by 0 bases, leaving 14 bases between them. The CDR3 totals 16 residues. In DNA form, the CDR3 reads TGTGCCAGCAGCCCCCCTTGGGCCGACTCCTACAATGAGCAGTTCTTC. Translating it yields CASSPPWADSYNEQFF.

The CDR3 region is CASKEGLAFDEQFF. Here the CDR3 DNA reads TGTGCCAGCAAGGAGGGGCTAGCGTTCGATGAGCAGTTCTTC. The chain couples TRBV7-9 to TRBJ2-1, with a tentative D call TRBD2 (6 bases). The CDR3 spans 14 residues. Deletions cut 7 bases from V and 8 bases from J, with 18 bases between. Germline CDR1 SEHNR, CDR2 FQNEAQ (reference sequence).

The chain joins TRBV6-5 to TRBJ2-3; 9 nucleotides agree with TRBD1. This CDR3 has 16 amino acids. Germline assignment: CDR1 MNHEY and CDR2 SVGAGI. The ends lost 1 base at V and 6 bases at J; junction bases unmatched: 8. This CDR3 is CASSYYAGQGLDTQYF. CDR3 sequence (DNA): TGTGCCAGCAGTTACTACGCGGGACAGGGCTTGGATACGCAGTATTTT.

This clone was seen a few times. The V gene is TRBV29-1, the J gene TRBJ1-1; D remains ambiguous. Trimming stripped 6 bases from V and 0 bases from J, with 14 bases between. CDR1 and CDR2 from the germline V gene are SQVTM and ANQGSEA. This CDR3 is built from 14 residues. The CDR3 here is CSVAGDPVNTEAFF. As DNA, the CDR3 is TGCAGCGTAGCAGGCGACCCCGTGAACACTGAAGCTTTCTTT.